One and the same sample provided the 30 T cell receptor beta chains below, sequenced in a study of human T cells and chemical hapten exposure. TCRdb independently ran MiXCR on the RACE reads; one entry per CDR3 protein. This sample has tens of thousands of distinct CDR3 sequences, with about 10% found just once. Described time point: patch test 1, 2 weeks after DPC sensitization. Treatment here: therapeutic diphenylcyclopropenone sensitization with weekly scalp DPC. Specimen: whole blood, collected in connection with sensitization to the hapten diphenylcyclopropenone (DPC). These receptors were obtained from a middle-aged man with alopecia areata. Some clones in this sample may be carry-over from other donors' samples.

This clonotype was seen a handful of times. The chain couples TRBV20-1 to TRBJ2-1; 13 nucleotides match TRBD2. Trimming took 3 bases from V and 10 from J; bases not matched to a gene: 3. The CDR3 is made up of 13 amino acids. Germline V gene sequence: CDR1 DFQATT, CDR2 SNEGSKA (reference sequence). CDR3 region: CSASGLAGVEQFF. The CDR3, as DNA: TGCAGTGCTAGTGGACTAGCGGGAGTAGAGCAGTTCTTC.

This rearrangement joins TRBV18 to TRBJ2-7, with a possible D match to TRBD1 (5 bases). V shed 4 bases and J shed 0 bases, with 7 bases lying between them. The CDR3 totals 13 residues. From germline, CDR1 is KGHSH and CDR2 LQKENI. DNA for the CDR3: TGTGCCAGCTCACGAAGGGGCTCCTACGAGCAGTACGTC. This translates into CASSRRGSYEQYV.

This clonotype was picked up many times. The rearrangement joins TRBV5-5 to TRBJ1-6, with D perhaps matching TRBD1 (6 bases). The CDR3 is made up of 17 amino acids. The germline CDR1 and CDR2 sequences are SGHKS and YYEKEE (reference sequence). The V gene lost 4 bases and the J gene lost 9 bases, with 23 bases spanning the gap. CDR3 protein: CASSREYREERGSPLHF. The CDR3 nucleotides are TGTGCCAGCAGCCGAGAATACAGGGAAGAGAGGGGTTCACCCCTCCACTTT.

On this clonotype itself: A much larger clone lies a single base off, so this may be a read error. The rearrangement links TRBV4-3 to TRBJ1-5; TRBD1 might be the D (5 bases). Germline lookup yields CDR1 LGHNA and CDR2 YSLEER. There are 18 residues in the CDR3. This chain's CDR3 is CASSQDAFRVQGNQLQHF. The CDR3 coding sequence is TGCGCCAGCAGCCAAGATGCTTTCCGGGTTCAGGGCAATCAGCTCCAGCATTTT.

The chain links TRBV29-1 to TRBJ2-5; 14 bases line up with TRBD2. CDR3 length: 16 amino acids. Per germline, CDR1 SQVTM and CDR2 ANQGSEA. V was clipped by 7 bases and J by 5 bases; unmatched bases: 12. This CDR3 reads CSAKGLAGGRVETQYF. The CDR3 DNA reads as TGCAGCGCCAAAGGACTAGCGGGAGGACGGGTGGAGACCCAGTACTTC.

V and J are TRBV6-2 or TRBV6-3 and TRBJ2-1; 13 bases map to TRBD2. Germline V gene data show CDR1 as MNHEY and CDR2 as SVGEGT. The length of the CDR3 is 15 residues. After removal of 6 bases from V and 12 bases from J, the junction contained 11 bases not matched to a gene. The CDR3 region has the DNA TGTGCCAGCAGCCTCGTCACTAGCGGGGGGGGGCGGCAGTTCTTC. Its protein is CASSLVTSGGGRQFF.

Many counts were recorded for this clonotype. This chain links TRBV10-3 with TRBJ1-6; D is unclear. Germline V gene data show CDR1 as ENHRY and CDR2 as SYGVKD. The CDR3 sequence is 13 residues long. Trimming stripped 2 bases from V and 8 bases from J, with 7 bases between. CDR3 nucleotide sequence: TGTGCCATCAGTGAGCAAAGGGATTCACCCCTCCACTTT. Translation: CAISEQRDSPLHF.

This clonotype was seen only a few times. The chain couples TRBV7-6 to TRBJ2-1, with 16 bases identical to TRBD2. Per the germline V gene, CDR1 is SGHVS and CDR2 is FNYEAQ. Trimming removed 4 bases from V and 5 bases from J; junction bases left unmatched: 11. The CDR3 has 19 residues. DNA of the CDR3: TGTGCCAGCAGCTCCCCGGGACTAGCGGGAGGGCCAGGGGACAATGAGCAGTTCTTC. This sequence encodes CASSSPGLAGGPGDNEQFF.

This chain connects TRBV6-1 to TRBJ2-7; D call uncertain. The CDR3 is 15 amino acids. The V and J ends lost 2 bases and 0 bases respectively, with 11 bases between them. CDR1 is MNHNS and CDR2 is SASEGT in the germline V gene. The CDR3: CASSENPVSSYEQYF. The DNA for the CDR3 is TGTGCCAGCAGTGAAAATCCAGTTTCCTCCTACGAGCAGTACTTC.

The chain is built from TRBV20-1 and TRBJ1-3, with 7 positions matching TRBD1. Trimming cost V 3 bases and J 3 bases; bases outside gene matches: 5. The CDR3 extends over 14 amino acids. Per germline, CDR1 DFQATT and CDR2 SNEGSKA (reference sequence). CDR3 protein: CSARAGGYGNTIYF. The CDR3 nucleotides read TGCAGTGCTAGGGCAGGGGGTTATGGAAACACCATATATTTT.

The rearrangement uses TRBV5-6 and TRBJ2-5; the D call may be TRBD1 or TRBD2 (5 bases each). Looked up from germline, CDR1 is SGHDT and CDR2 is YYEEEE. The V end lost 6 bases, the J end lost 5 bases, and 23 bases lay between the germline ends. The CDR3 is made up of 16 amino acids. DNA of the CDR3: TGTGCCAGCAACACTCCCCGGGACGGGCCCGAGGAGACCCAGTACTTC. Protein sequence: CASNTPRDGPEETQYF.

This clonotype was seen only a few times. The chain is built from TRBV6-2 or TRBV6-3 and TRBJ2-7, with 7 nucleotides matching TRBD2. Germline lookup yields CDR1 MNHEY and CDR2 SVGEGT. This CDR3 has 14 residues. Trimming removed 4 bases from V and 3 bases from J; junction bases left unmatched: 6. The CDR3, as DNA: TGTGCCAGCAGTTGGTTGGCGGGAGTCTACGAGCAGTACGTC. This encodes CASSWLAGVYEQYV.

This clonotype was seen repeatedly, ten times or more. The chain uses TRBV28 and TRBJ1-5; no definite D call. The CDR3 is made up of 16 amino acids. Germline V gives CDR1 MDHEN, CDR2 SYDVKM. Trimming pared 5 bases from V and 0 bases from J, leaving 14 bases between. This CDR3 is CASSPPDGNSNQPQHF. The CDR3 DNA is TGTGCCAGCAGTCCCCCGGACGGTAATAGCAATCAGCCCCAGCATTTT.

The sample holds a few counts of this clonotype. The rearrangement uses TRBV20-1 and TRBJ2-7; D is uncertain. The germline V gene encodes CDR1 DFQATT and CDR2 SNEGSKA (reference sequence). The germline V and J ends were trimmed by 0 bases and 5 bases, with 14 bases remaining between them. The CDR3 contains 14 residues. For the CDR3, the DNA is TGCAGTGCTAGAGATAGTGGCAGACTCAACGAGCAGTACTTC. This sequence encodes CSARDSGRLNEQYF.

The rearrangement links TRBV21-1 to TRBJ1-5; no DNA check was done on the table's D call, TRBD1. TRBV21-1 is a known pseudogene. This CDR3 contains 14 residues. CDR3 loop: CASRGRGGNQPQHF. CDR3 nucleotide sequence: TGTGCCAGCAGAGGACGGGGCGGTAATCAGCCCCAGCATTTT.

This chain uses TRBV11-2 with TRBJ1-6; D not certain. In germline, CDR1 is SGHAT, CDR2 FQNNGV. The CDR3 is 15 residues long. V was trimmed by 2 bases and J by 9 bases, leaving 14 bases between them. This CDR3 reads CASSLQAAMSSPLHF. CDR3 bases: TGTGCCAGCAGCTTACAAGCGGCCATGTCTTCACCCCTCCACTTT.

The gene calls are TRBV9 and TRBJ2-2; 7 nucleotides align to TRBD1. The germline V gene has CDR1 SGDLS and CDR2 YYNGEE. The CDR3 length is 15 residues. The V segment lost 2 bases and the J segment 5 bases; nucleotides outside the gene matches: 6. CDR3 nucleotides: TGTGCCAGCAGCGTGCGTGACAGGGTTACCGGGGAGCTGTTTTTT. Translation gives CASSVRDRVTGELFF.

This clonotype was counted between two and nine times. The chain combines TRBV20-1 with TRBJ2-4; no firm D call. This CDR3 spans 15 amino acids. Trimming pared 4 bases from V and 3 bases from J, leaving 16 bases between. Germline V gene lookup returns CDR1 DFQATT and CDR2 SNEGSKA (reference sequence). Here the CDR3 DNA reads TGCAGTGCTAATCCGGATGGGGTCAGCAAAAACATTCAGTACTTC. Its translation is CSANPDGVSKNIQYF.

This clonotype showed up many times. The rearrangement uses TRBV13 and TRBJ2-1; D is unresolved. Trimming removed 0 bases from V and 5 bases from J, with 14 bases in between. Germline V gene lookup returns CDR1 PRHDT and CDR2 FYEKMQ (reference sequence). The CDR3 has 16 amino acids. CDR3 residues: CASSLGAASNHNEQFF. Written as DNA, the CDR3 is TGTGCCAGCAGCTTAGGGGCGGCCTCCAACCACAATGAGCAGTTCTTC.

The chain has TRBV4-3 and TRBJ2-7; D ambiguous. Germline CDR1 and CDR2: LGHNA and YSLEER. This CDR3 region has 15 residues. V shed 0 bases and J shed 1 base, with 10 bases lying between them. The CDR3 nucleotides are TGCGCCAGCAGCCAAGATTGGGCCAGTTCCTACGAGCAGTACTTC. Protein sequence: CASSQDWASSYEQYF.

The rearrangement links TRBV30 to TRBJ1-6, with a possible D match to TRBD1 (5 bases). This CDR3 spans 14 amino acids. Germline lookup yields CDR1 GTSNPN and CDR2 SVGIG (reference sequence). V lost 1 base and J 6 bases, leaving 10 bases between the germline ends. In nucleotides, the CDR3 is TGTGCCTGGAGTGCCGGGACGAGTAATTCACCCCTCCACTTT. This encodes CAWSAGTSNSPLHF.

The J gene is TRBJ1-6, the V gene TRBV14; possibly TRBD1 for D (5 bases). V lost 3 bases, J lost 6 bases, and 9 bases lay in between. CDR1 and CDR2 (germline): SGHDN, FVKESK. The CDR3 spans 14 residues. The chain's CDR3 is CASSHAGGNSPLHF. Written as DNA, the CDR3 is TGTGCCAGCAGCCACGCTGGGGGTAATTCACCCCTCCACTTT.

The gene calls are TRBV27 and TRBJ2-1; D assignment may be TRBD1 or TRBD2 (7 bases each). V was clipped by 8 bases and J by 4 bases, with 21 bases between them. This CDR3 spans 16 amino acids. The germline CDR1 and CDR2 sequences are MNHEY and SMNVEV (reference sequence). The DNA of the CDR3 is TGTGCCAGCCTTGGGAGGGGGCCATCCAAATACAATGAGCAGTTCTTC. Translation: CASLGRGPSKYNEQFF.

In its sample, this clonotype was seen a few times. One junction end disagrees with the germline gene, perhaps due to a read error. The chain employs TRBV7-2 and TRBJ2-7; 7 bases line up with TRBD1. The CDR3 length is 11 residues. The V gene's germline CDR1 is SGHTA and CDR2 FQGNSA. The CDR3 DNA is TGTGCCAGCAGCGCCGGGACAGCAACTCTATTC. Protein: CASSAGTATLF.

This clonotype was seen more than once but under ten times. The rearrangement uses TRBV29-1 and TRBJ2-3; D unclear. This CDR3 comprises 13 residues. Germline V lookup: CDR1 SQVTM, CDR2 ANQGSEA. Trimming stripped 4 bases from V and 4 bases from J, with 12 bases between. The CDR3 reads CSVGGLGADTQYF. The DNA for the CDR3 is TGCAGCGTTGGGGGTCTCGGAGCAGATACGCAGTATTTT.

This sequence joins TRBV6-5 and TRBJ1-2, with 7 bases matching TRBD1. Looked up from germline, CDR1 is MNHEY and CDR2 is SVGAGI. The trim removed 5 bases at V and 4 bases at J, leaving 13 bases unmatched. The CDR3 runs 16 residues. The CDR3 protein is CASSPIRTGSVYGYTF. In DNA, the CDR3 is TGTGCCAGCAGTCCAATTAGGACAGGCAGCGTCTATGGCTACACCTTC.

The V call is TRBV25-1, the J call TRBJ2-6; D may be TRBD1 or TRBD2 (6 bases each). The CDR3 covers 13 residues. V was pared by 3 bases and J by 9 bases, with 9 bases between. Germline values: CDR1 MGHDK, CDR2 SYGVNS. The CDR3 spells CASSEGGRNVLTF. The DNA for the CDR3 is TGTGCCAGCAGTGAGGGGGGCCGCAACGTCCTGACTTTC.

The CDR3 nucleotides read TGTGCCAGCAGCCTAGTCGGGGGGCCTAGCACAGATACGCAGTATTTT. Residues: CASSLVGGPSTDTQYF. The chain has TRBV7-2 and TRBJ2-3; perhaps TRBD2 as D (7 bases). The germline V and J ends were trimmed by 5 bases and 0 bases, with 15 bases remaining between them. CDR1 is SGHTA and CDR2 is FQGNSA in the germline V gene. The length of the CDR3 is 16 residues.

The rearrangement links TRBV5-6 to TRBJ2-7; D not resolved. The V end was cut by 2 bases, the J end by 1 base, with 7 bases between. The CDR3 loop spans 13 amino acids. Germline-derived CDR1 and CDR2 are SGHDT and YYEEEE. The CDR3, as DNA: TGTGCCAGCAGCTTCAGACTTTCCTACGAGCAGTACGTC. It yields the protein CASSFRLSYEQYV.

This clonotype was seen ten or more times. The J gene is TRBJ1-1, the V gene TRBV6-5; 7 nucleotides agree with TRBD1. This CDR3 has 14 amino acids. Germline V CDR1 and CDR2: MNHEY, SVGAGI. V dropped 2 bases and J dropped 2; count of bases not matched to a gene: 2. The CDR3 coding sequence is TGTGCCAGCAGTTACGAGGGGGCAAACACTGAAGCTTTCTTT. Translated: CASSYEGANTEAFF.